The source of this TCR beta chain is a study of patients and donors after allogeneic stem cell transplantation. Using its own MiXCR run on the RT-PCR reads, TCRdb lists one record per CDR3 protein. The sample holds roughly 960,000 distinct CDR3 sequences, about a sixth seen once. CDR1 is SQVTM and CDR2 is ANQGSEA in the germline V gene. This CDR3 spans 15 amino acids. The V gene lost 5 bases and the J gene lost 1 base, with 18 bases spanning the gap. This clonotype appeared many times. This clonotype was sampled from a human donor who was either an allogeneic HSCT recipient or a stem cell or donor lymphocyte infusion donor (not recorded which). It is not recorded whose cells these are; they may come from a transplant donor. V is TRBV29-1 and J is TRBJ2-7, with unresolved D. The specimen sequenced was blood, either unsorted or a sorted T cell fraction (not recorded which). In DNA, the CDR3 is TGCAGCGTTCGGGTCGTTGCAGTCTCTTCCTACGAGCAGTACTTC. Translated, it gives CSVRVVAVSSYEQYF.